The 2 T cell receptor beta chains listed next were all sequenced from one sample in a study of T cell changes during pregnancy in multiple sclerosis. Profiled with immunoSEQ multiplex PCR; TCRdb holds only in-frame clones, not every one. The sample shows around 80,000 clones, 90% to 95% of them seen only once. The sample was peripheral blood, taken before pregnancy. These receptors all stem from a female donor with multiple sclerosis, enrolled in a pregnancy study.

The chain combines TRBV28 with TRBJ1-5; 8 positions match TRBD1. The CDR3 spans 15 residues. In germline, CDR1 is MDHEN, CDR2 SYDVKM. J gave up 6 bases and V 6 bases, and 10 bases lay outside the gene matches. The CDR3 here is CASSHGQGEVQPQHF. The CDR3 nucleotides read TGTGCCAGCAGCCACGGACAGGGAGAAGTTCAGCCCCAGCATTTT.

The chain has TRBV7-9 and TRBJ2-1; perhaps TRBD2 as D (5 bases). From germline, CDR1 is SEHNR and CDR2 FQNEAQ (reference sequence). With 3 bases removed from V and 7 bases from J, the gap between germline ends came to 16 bases. The CDR3 consists of 15 residues. CDR3: CASSFKRTQVNEQFF. CDR3 in DNA: TGTGCCAGCAGCTTCAAGCGGACCCAAGTTAATGAGCAGTTCTTC.